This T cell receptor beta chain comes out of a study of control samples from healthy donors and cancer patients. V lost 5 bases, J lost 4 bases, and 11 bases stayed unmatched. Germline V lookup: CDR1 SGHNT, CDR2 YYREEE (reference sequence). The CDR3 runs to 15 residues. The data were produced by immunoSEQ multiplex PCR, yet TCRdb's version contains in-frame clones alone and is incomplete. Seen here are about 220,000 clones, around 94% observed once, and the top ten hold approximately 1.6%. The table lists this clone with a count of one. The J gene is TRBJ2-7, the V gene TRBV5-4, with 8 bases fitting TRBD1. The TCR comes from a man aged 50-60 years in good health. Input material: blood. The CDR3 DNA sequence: TGTGCCAGCAGTCCCCCCGGGACAGGCCTTTACGAGCAGTACTTC. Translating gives CASSPPGTGLYEQYF. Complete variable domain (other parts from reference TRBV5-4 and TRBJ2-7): ETGVTQSPTHLIKTRGQQVTLRCSSQSGHNTVSWYQQALGQGPQFIFQYYREEENGRGNFPPRFSGLQFPNYSSELNVNALELDDSALYLCASSPPGTGLYEQYFGPGTRLTVT.